These 28 T cell receptor beta chains were sequenced from one sample in a study of PD-1 blockade in classical Hodgkin lymphoma (TCRdb year 2020). Library preparation was by the immunoSEQ multiplex PCR assay. What TCRdb holds here is the immuneACCESS table cut down to in-frame rearrangements. Part of the clones is not present; checked against another copy, under half of the missing clones reflect an unresolved V gene, and the others are unexplained. This sample holds 37,000 or so clones; about 86% were observed only once. The top ten clones comprise 7.7% of the sample. The meaning of the sample's time point label: cycle 2 day 1 (C2D1) of nivolumab. Relapse after autologous stem cell transplantation had occurred in all trial patients, and cohorts A, B and C were distinguished by prior brentuximab vedotin exposure. This material consisted of peripheral blood mononuclear cells (PBMCs), taken before the second cycle of nivolumab. Receptors originate from a human donor with classical Hodgkin lymphoma.

This clone has just one count. The J gene is TRBJ2-7, the V gene TRBV5-1; D uncertain. The CDR3 totals 14 residues. Trimming removed 0 bases from V and 2 bases from J, with 9 bases in between. In germline, CDR1 is SGHRS, CDR2 YFSETQ. Here the CDR3 DNA reads TGCGCCAGCAGCTTGGCGCAGACACCCTACGAGCAGTACTTC. It codes for CASSLAQTPYEQYF.

The rearrangement links TRBV6-5 to TRBJ2-7, with D unresolved. This CDR3 has 15 residues. CDR1 and CDR2 (germline): MNHEY, SVGAGI. V lost 6 bases and J lost 0, with 15 bases in between. The CDR3 region is CASRPSVSSSYEQYF. The CDR3 DNA follows: TGTGCCAGCAGGCCAAGTGTTAGTAGCTCCTACGAGCAGTACTTC.

The chain recombines TRBV21-1 with TRBJ1-2. TRBV21-1 is marked as a pseudogene. The CDR3 is 13 residues long. CDR3 nucleotide sequence: TGTGCCAGCAGCAAAGAAGGCCTTTGGGGCTACACCTTC. Encoded protein: CASSKEGLWGYTF.

V usage is TRBV6-1 and J usage is TRBJ2-2; TRBD1 matches 7 bases. CDR3 length: 14 residues. V trimming: 8 bases; J trimming: 0 bases; junction bases outside the gene matches: 3. Per the germline V gene, CDR1 is MNHNS and CDR2 is SASEGT. CDR3 bases: TGTGCCAGCTTGGACAGGACGAACACCGGGGAGCTGTTTTTT. This encodes CASLDRTNTGELFF.

V usage is TRBV5-1 and J usage is TRBJ2-1; the D gene is possibly TRBD1 (6 bases). Trimming removed 7 bases from V and 9 bases from J, with 17 bases in between. CDR3 length: 13 residues. The germline gives CDR1 SGHRS, CDR2 YFSETQ. The CDR3 sequence: CASGRRGDGEQFF. The CDR3 bases are TGCGCCAGCGGACGCAGGGGTGATGGTGAGCAGTTCTTC. Full variable domain (remainder filled in from reference TRBV5-1 and TRBJ2-1): KAGVTQTPRYLIKTRGQQVTLSCSPISGHRSVSWYQQTPGQGLQFLFEYFSETQRNKGNFPGRFSGRQFSNSRSEMNVSTLELGDSALYLCASGRRGDGEQFFGPGTRLTVL.

This chain links TRBV5-5 with TRBJ1-5; perhaps TRBD1 as D (6 bases). The V gene lost 5 bases and the J gene lost 4 bases, with 13 bases spanning the gap. The CDR3 has 14 amino acids. The germline gives CDR1 SGHKS, CDR2 YYEKEE (reference sequence). The CDR3 bases are TGTGCCAGCAGAAGGGGACATCTAAATCAGCCCCAGCATTTT. Amino acids: CASRRGHLNQPQHF.

This chain uses TRBV18 with TRBJ2-5; perhaps TRBD2 as D (6 bases). Germline-derived CDR1 and CDR2 are KGHSH and LQKENI. The CDR3 has 13 amino acids. V gave up 6 bases and J gave up 2 bases, with 10 bases separating them. The CDR3 nucleotides read TGTGCCAGCTCCCTGGGGGGACAAGAGACCCAGTACTTC. Its translation is CASSLGGQETQYF.

This clone was seen once. The genes are TRBV15 and TRBJ2-7; the D gene is possibly TRBD1 (7 bases). Deletions cut 4 bases from V and 9 bases from J, with 19 bases between. From germline, CDR1 is LNHNV and CDR2 YYDKDF (reference sequence). The CDR3 has 14 amino acids. CDR3 nucleotides: TGTGCCACCAGCAAAACGCCGACGCAGGGGGGGCAGTACTTC. Translated, it gives CATSKTPTQGGQYF.

The gene calls are TRBV7-2 and TRBJ2-3, with D perhaps TRBD1 (6 bases). V shed 3 bases and J shed 2 bases, with 9 bases lying between them. This CDR3 region has 14 residues. The germline V gene encodes CDR1 SGHTA and CDR2 FQGNSA. The CDR3 DNA reads as TGTGCCAGCAGCTTGGGGGCGTTCACAGATACGCAGTATTTT. Protein: CASSLGAFTDTQYF. Complete variable domain (other parts from reference TRBV7-2 and TRBJ2-3): GAGVSQSPSNKVTEKGKDVELRCDPISGHTALYWYRQSLGQGLEFLIYFQGNSAPDKSGLPSDRFSAERTGGSVSTLTIQRTQQEDSAVYLCASSLGAFTDTQYFGPGTRLTVL.

The CDR3 DNA reads as TGTGCCAGCAGCTTTCAGGGACTGGCCTACAATGAGCAGTTCTTC. Translation gives CASSFQGLAYNEQFF. This chain uses TRBV7-6 with TRBJ2-1, with a weak D call TRBD2 (6 bases). Trimming cost V 3 bases and J 2 bases, with 11 bases left between them. The length of the CDR3 is 15 residues. Germline V gives CDR1 SGHVS, CDR2 FNYEAQ. Filled out from reference TRBV7-6 and TRBJ2-1, the complete variable domain reads GAGVSQSPRYKVTKRGQDVALRCDPISGHVSLYWYRQALGQGPEFLTYFNYEAQQDKSGLPNDRFSAERPEGSISTLTIQRTEQRDSAMYRCASSFQGLAYNEQFFGPGTRLTVL.

The rearrangement uses TRBV5-1 and TRBJ1-1; a weak D match, TRBD1 (6 bases). The CDR3 is 15 amino acids. V was shortened by 1 base and J by 1 base, with 11 bases between the two germline ends. Germline V gene sequence: CDR1 SGHRS, CDR2 YFSETQ. CDR3 sequence (DNA): TGCGCCAGCAGCTTGCCCCCGGGGGCGAACACTGAAGCTTTCTTT. It is translated as CASSLPPGANTEAFF.

The V and J genes are TRBV27 and TRBJ2-7; maybe TRBD1 (5 bases). The CDR3 length is 15 residues. Per the germline V gene, CDR1 is MNHEY and CDR2 is SMNVEV (reference sequence). V was clipped by 8 bases and J by 2 bases, with 19 bases between them. CDR3 in amino acids: CASAKGYDKAYEQYF. CDR3 nucleotide sequence: TGTGCCAGCGCTAAGGGGTATGACAAAGCCTACGAGCAGTACTTC.

The chain recombines TRBV9 with TRBJ2-1, with 11 bases matching TRBD2. The V and J ends lost 3 bases and 4 bases, in that order; junction bases with no gene match: 6. Looked up from germline, CDR1 is SGDLS and CDR2 is YYNGEE. This CDR3 spans 16 amino acids. The CDR3 sequence is CASSAPLAGVYNEQFF. CDR3 sequence (DNA): TGTGCCAGCAGCGCTCCACTAGCGGGAGTATACAATGAGCAGTTCTTC.

This clone came up a few times. The gene calls are TRBV13 and TRBJ2-4; 12 bases align to TRBD2. CDR1 is PRHDT, CDR2 FYEKMQ, per germline (reference sequence). CDR3 length: 20 residues. The V and J ends lost 5 bases and 4 bases, in that order; junction bases with no gene match: 18. The CDR3 sequence: CASSRGGLAGLRGRKNIQYF. The CDR3 nucleotides read TGTGCCAGCAGCCGGGGGGGACTAGCGGGTTTACGAGGGCGTAAAAACATTCAGTACTTC.

In this sample, this clone is medium-sized (0.01 to 0.1%). J is TRBJ2-3 and V is TRBV19; D gene ambiguous. The CDR3 spans 12 residues. Germline CDR1 LNHDA, CDR2 SQIVND (reference sequence). V lost 3 bases and J lost 7, with 8 bases in between. The CDR3 bases are TGTGCCAGTAGTATGCTCGCTAATACGCAGTATTTT. Protein sequence: CASSMLANTQYF.

The V gene is TRBV14, the J gene TRBJ2-4; the match to TRBD2 covers 12 bases. V lost 8 bases, J lost 8 bases, and 4 bases stayed unmatched. This CDR3 is 13 amino acids long. Germline V lookup: CDR1 SGHDN, CDR2 FVKESK. CDR3 region: CASASGRGDIQYF. The DNA for the CDR3 is TGTGCCAGCGCTAGCGGGAGGGGGGACATTCAGTACTTC.

The chain couples TRBV11-3 to TRBJ2-1, with D possibly matching TRBD2 (6 bases). Trimming removed 3 bases at V and 4 bases at J, with 10 bases between. Germline lookup yields CDR1 SGHNT and CDR2 YENEEA. There are 14 residues in the CDR3. CDR3 in amino acids: CASSLGGPYNEQFF. CDR3 sequence (DNA): TGTGCCAGCAGCTTGGGGGGACCTTACAATGAGCAGTTCTTC. Looking up the rest from reference TRBV11-3 and TRBJ2-1 gives the full variable domain: EAGVVQSPRYKIIEKKQPVAFWCNPISGHNTLYWYLQNLGQGPELLIRYENEEAVDDSQLPKDRFSAERLKGVDSTLKIQPAELGDSAVYLCASSLGGPYNEQFFGPGTRLTVL.

The rearrangement links TRBV6-5 to TRBJ2-7, with D possibly TRBD1 on 6 matching bases. This CDR3 has 15 amino acids. The ends were cut back, 7 bases at V and 0 bases at J, with 16 bases in the middle. The V gene's germline CDR1 is MNHEY and CDR2 SVGAGI. The CDR3 DNA follows: TGTGCCAGCATCCTATCTCAGGGGACCTCCTACGAGCAGTACTTC. Its protein is CASILSQGTSYEQYF.

V is TRBV5-6 and J is TRBJ2-5, with 9 nucleotides matching TRBD1. With the DNA end fitting TRBJ2-7 better, the J assignment may be wrong. Germline CDR1 SGHDT, CDR2 YYEEEE. This CDR3 is built from 14 residues. CDR3: CASSSRDRAGEQYF. CDR3 coding DNA: TGTGCCAGCAGCTCGCGGGACAGGGCGGGCGAGCAGTACTTC.

The V gene is TRBV11-2, the J gene TRBJ2-3; D may match TRBD1 or TRBD2 (5 bases each). The CDR3 loop spans 12 amino acids. Trimming took 5 bases from V and 8 from J, leaving 11 bases between them. Looked up from germline, CDR1 is SGHAT and CDR2 is FQNNGV. CDR3 region: CASSEGGGTQYF. The DNA for the CDR3 is TGTGCCAGCAGCGAAGGTGGGGGTACGCAGTATTTT.

The chain combines TRBV7-8 with TRBJ2-1; 12 nucleotides agree with TRBD2. The ends lost 0 bases at V and 9 bases at J; junction bases unmatched: 9. The CDR3 is 17 amino acids. Germline V gene sequence: CDR1 SGHVS, CDR2 FQNEAQ. DNA for the CDR3: TGTGCCAGCAGCTTAGCGCTCCGACTAGCGGGAGTGGGTGAGCAGTTCTTC. Amino acid sequence: CASSLALRLAGVGEQFF.

CDR3 nucleotides: TGTGCCAGCAGTGAATTTCCTCGGGAAGGGGAGCTGTTTTTT. The encoded protein is CASSEFPREGELFF. This chain connects TRBV25-1 to TRBJ2-2; a possible D gene is TRBD2 (5 bases). The CDR3 is made up of 14 amino acids. V lost 1 base and J lost 8, with 11 bases in between. CDR1 and CDR2 from the germline V gene are MGHDK and SYGVNS.

The chain recombines TRBV7-2 with TRBJ1-2, with D possibly being TRBD1 (5 bases). The V and J ends lost 5 bases and 0 bases respectively, with 16 bases between them. Germline CDR1 SGHTA, CDR2 FQGNSA. This CDR3 is built from 16 residues. CDR3 nucleotides: TGTGCCAGCAGCCCATTGGTCGGGGCACCTAACTATGGCTACACCTTC. It yields the protein CASSPLVGAPNYGYTF.

The chain uses TRBV5-1 and TRBJ2-3; the D gene is possibly TRBD1 (5 bases). Trimming removed 1 base from V and 0 bases from J, with 9 bases in between. Germline CDR1 reads SGHRS; CDR2 reads YFSETQ. This CDR3 region has 15 residues. The CDR3 spells CASSLYGQSTDTQYF. The CDR3 DNA is TGCGCCAGCAGCTTGTATGGACAAAGCACAGATACGCAGTATTTT.

V gene TRBV7-9 combines with J gene TRBJ2-2; D gene unclear. Germline lookup yields CDR1 SEHNR and CDR2 FQNEAQ (reference sequence). This CDR3 spans 15 amino acids. V shed 2 bases and J shed 4 bases, with 11 bases lying between them. The CDR3, as DNA: TGTGCCAGCAGCTTATCGCGGTTGGGCACCGGGGAGCTGTTTTTT. As protein: CASSLSRLGTGELFF.

V and J are TRBV6-1 and TRBJ2-1, with TRBD2 identical over 7 bases. V lost 8 bases to trimming and J lost 8 bases; unmatched junction nucleotides: 9. CDR1 and CDR2 from the germline V gene are MNHNS and SASEGT. This CDR3 contains 13 residues. The CDR3 reads CASSRTSVHEQFF. For the CDR3, the DNA is TGTGCCAGCTCGAGGACTAGTGTCCATGAGCAGTTCTTC.

The chain recombines TRBV7-9 with TRBJ1-1, with 7 bases that match TRBD1. With V trimmed by 4 bases and J by 4 bases, 3 bases remained unmatched. Looked up from germline, CDR1 is SEHNR and CDR2 is FQNEAQ (reference sequence). CDR3 length: 13 residues. The CDR3 DNA reads TGTGCCAGCAGCTCTCAGGGGGTCACTGAAGCTTTCTTT. It is translated as CASSSQGVTEAFF. Full variable domain (rest looked up from reference TRBV7-9 and TRBJ1-1): DTGVSQNPRHKITKRGQNVTFRCDPISEHNRLYWYRQTLGQGPEFLTYFQNEAQLEKSRLLSDRFSAERPKGSFSTLEIQRTEQGDSAMYLCASSSQGVTEAFFGQGTRLTVV.

This chain uses TRBV27 with TRBJ1-5; 7 nucleotides match TRBD1. In germline, CDR1 is MNHEY, CDR2 SMNVEV (reference sequence). V lost 8 bases to trimming and J lost 6 bases; unmatched junction nucleotides: 7. This CDR3 contains 13 residues. The CDR3 DNA follows: TGTGCCAGCGGGTCGGACAGGACTCAGCCCCAGCATTTT. It is translated as CASGSDRTQPQHF.